The 24 T cell receptor beta chains reported below all come from one sample, sequenced in a study of beta chain features in type 1 diabetes. No antigen is known for these receptors. Findings of the study overall: Moderate yet significant TCRB CDR3 shortening was seen in Type 1 diabetes patients in all four CD4+ subsets.

Every isolated RNA sample was fully reverse transcribed, so sequencing captured expressed TCRB transcripts. Generated by immunoSEQ multiplex PCR, the TCRdb table keeps only in-frame clones and is missing some. The sample has 300,000 to 350,000 clones; roughly 13% are singletons. Sequenced input: naive CD4+ T cells from blood. Source of these receptors: a young woman with type 1 diabetes.

This clone was counted between two and nine times. This rearrangement joins TRBV28 to TRBJ1-1; D ambiguous. The V gene's germline CDR1 is MDHEN and CDR2 SYDVKM. This CDR3 has 15 amino acids. Trimming shortened V by 7 bases and J by 1 base, and 16 bases separated the two germline ends. The CDR3 protein is CASTPGGGRNTEAFF. For the CDR3, the DNA is TGTGCCAGCACCCCTGGTGGAGGGAGGAACACTGAAGCTTTCTTT.

This clone was picked up a small number of times. J is TRBJ1-4 and V is TRBV29-1; the match to TRBD1 covers 9 bases. The V gene end was trimmed by 4 bases and the J gene end by 6 bases; junction bases not matched to a gene: 6. This CDR3 comprises 14 residues. Germline CDR1 reads SQVTM; CDR2 reads ANQGSEA. The CDR3 reads CSVGNRGRDEKLFF. The DNA of the CDR3 is TGCAGCGTTGGTAACAGGGGGCGGGATGAAAAACTGTTTTTT.

This clone was picked up a small number of times. This rearrangement joins TRBV5-1 to TRBJ1-5; D remains ambiguous. Trimming removed 2 bases at V and 5 bases at J, with 11 bases between. CDR1 is SGHRS and CDR2 is YFSETQ in the germline V gene. The CDR3 runs 14 residues. The CDR3 coding sequence is TGCGCCAGCAGCTTCGACGGGAGGGATCAGCCCCAGCATTTT. Encoded protein: CASSFDGRDQPQHF.

This clone showed up just a few times. The chain joins TRBV7-9 to TRBJ2-7, with D possibly matching TRBD1 (6 bases). The V gene's germline CDR1 is SEHNR and CDR2 FQNEAQ (reference sequence). V dropped 6 bases and J dropped 1 base, with 19 bases sitting between them. CDR3 length: 16 residues. CDR3 bases: TGTGCCAGCAGGCCTACCGGGACAACGGGTTCCTACGAGCAGTACGTC. It encodes CASRPTGTTGSYEQYV.

V and J are TRBV2 and TRBJ2-1; TRBD2 agrees at 10 bases. The CDR3 spans 16 residues. V was clipped by 10 bases and J by 6 bases; unmatched bases: 15. Germline CDR1 SNHLY, CDR2 FYNNEI. The CDR3 loop reads CAIQLQLAGPGNEQFF. In DNA form, the CDR3 reads TGTGCCATCCAACTACAACTAGCGGGGCCGGGCAATGAGCAGTTCTTC.

This clone was detected a few times. The CDR3: CASSTVPRAGVGEQYF. The CDR3 nucleotides are TGTGCCAGCAGCACCGTCCCCCGAGCGGGAGTCGGCGAGCAGTACTTC. The chain has TRBV9 and TRBJ2-7, with 8 nucleotides matching TRBD2. CDR1 is SGDLS and CDR2 is YYNGEE in the germline V gene. After removal of 4 bases from V and 6 bases from J, the junction contained 15 bases not matched to a gene. This CDR3 contains 16 residues.

This clone was detected once. This chain uses TRBV27 with TRBJ1-2; 7 bases map to TRBD1. V lost 6 bases and J lost 3; bases outside the gene matches: 10. This CDR3 contains 15 residues. Germline V CDR1 and CDR2: MNHEY, SMNVEV (reference sequence). CDR3 sequence: CASRINRGFDYGYTF. As DNA, the CDR3 is TGTGCCAGCAGAATTAACAGGGGATTCGACTATGGCTACACCTTC.

V usage is TRBV7-2 and J usage is TRBJ1-2; 11 nucleotides match TRBD1. The CDR3 length is 14 residues. The germline V gene encodes CDR1 SGHTA and CDR2 FQGNSA. Trimming removed 5 bases from V and 3 bases from J; junction bases left unmatched: 2. The CDR3 spells CASSPDRGHYGYTF. The CDR3 region has the DNA TGTGCCAGCAGCCCGGACAGGGGGCACTATGGCTACACCTTC.

This clone appeared a few times. This chain connects TRBV18 to TRBJ2-7; 7 positions agree with TRBD2. The ends lost 6 bases at V and 3 bases at J; junction bases unmatched: 11. The CDR3 has 15 residues. Per the germline V gene, CDR1 is KGHSH and CDR2 is LQKENI. The CDR3 DNA reads as TGTGCCAGCTCTCCCGCCCTAGCGGATCTCTACGAGCAGTACGTC. Residues: CASSPALADLYEQYV.

As concerns this clone: The junction departs from germline at one end; a sequencing error may be responsible. The J gene is TRBJ1-1, the V gene TRBV4-3; maybe TRBD1 (6 bases). The CDR3 is 13 residues long. CDR1 is LGHNA and CDR2 is YSLEER in the germline V gene. CDR3 amino acids: CASSQGGSTGRIF. DNA for the CDR3: TGCGCCAGCAGCCAAGGGGGGTCGACAGGTCGAATTTTT.

This clone was seen a handful of times. The chain employs TRBV5-4 and TRBJ2-3, with TRBD2 matching over 7 bases. The length of the CDR3 is 16 residues. The germline V gene encodes CDR1 SGHNT and CDR2 YYREEE (reference sequence). The V and J ends lost 3 bases and 2 bases, in that order; junction bases with no gene match: 9. CDR3: CASSSDQGLPTDTQYF. DNA of the CDR3: TGTGCCAGCAGCTCGGACCAGGGACTACCCACAGATACGCAGTATTTT.

This clone was counted only a few times. This sequence joins TRBV28 and TRBJ2-7; D is uncertain. Deletions cut 2 bases from V and 7 bases from J, with 12 bases between. The CDR3 contains 13 residues. Germline loops: CDR1 MDHEN, CDR2 SYDVKM. The CDR3 DNA reads TGTGCCAGCAGTTTAAGACACCCGCGGGAGCAGTACGTC. This codes for CASSLRHPREQYV.

Only a few counts were recorded for this clone. This sequence joins TRBV30 and TRBJ2-1, with 14 positions matching TRBD2. Trimming cost V 5 bases and J 9 bases; bases outside gene matches: 6. This CDR3 has 14 residues. Germline V CDR1 and CDR2: GTSNPN, SVGIG (reference sequence). The CDR3 bases are TGTGCCTGGGGCTTCGGGACTAGCGGGGGTGAGCAGTTCTTC. It encodes CAWGFGTSGGEQFF.

This clone was counted between two and nine times. The V gene is TRBV5-1, the J gene TRBJ2-1; 7 nucleotides align to TRBD2. J gave up 0 bases and V 2 bases, and 11 bases lay outside the gene matches. The V gene's germline CDR1 is SGHRS and CDR2 YFSETQ. This CDR3 region has 18 residues. This CDR3 is CASSLTGGRGSSYNEQFF. The CDR3 region has the DNA TGCGCCAGCAGCTTAACGGGAGGTCGCGGCAGCTCCTACAATGAGCAGTTCTTC.

This chain uses TRBV11-2 with TRBJ2-7; TRBD1 matches 7 bases. The germline gives CDR1 SGHAT, CDR2 FQNNGV. The CDR3 loop spans 13 amino acids. The CDR3 loop is CASSRGTVDHPSV. CDR3 nucleotides: TGTGCCAGCAGCCGAGGGACAGTGGATCATCCGAGCGTC.

The rearrangement joins TRBV7-2 to TRBJ2-1; TRBD2 might be the D (5 bases). From germline, CDR1 is SGHTA and CDR2 FQGNSA. The CDR3 runs to 13 residues. V lost 0 bases to trimming and J lost 10 bases, with 10 bases between them. The CDR3 sequence is CASSLAAAREQFF. The CDR3 nucleotides read TGTGCCAGCAGCTTAGCAGCGGCTCGAGAGCAGTTCTTC. The complete variable domain, with remaining parts taken from reference TRBV7-2 and TRBJ2-1, reads GAGVSQSPSNKVTEKGKDVELRCDPISGHTALYWYRQSLGQGLEFLIYFQGNSAPDKSGLPSDRFSAERTGGSVSTLTIQRTQQEDSAVYLCASSLAAAREQFFGPGTRLTVL.

The chain has TRBV18 and TRBJ1-2; D is ambiguous. Trimming shortened V by 2 bases and J by 4 bases, and 11 bases separated the two germline ends. Germline V gives CDR1 KGHSH, CDR2 LQKENI. The CDR3 has 14 amino acids. DNA for the CDR3: TGTGCCAGCTCACCATCGGAGGGAAGCTATGGCTACACCTTC. This codes for CASSPSEGSYGYTF.

This chain connects TRBV30 to TRBJ2-3, with 7 bases that match TRBD1. There are 13 residues in the CDR3. With 2 bases clipped from V and 4 bases from J, the junction kept 3 bases outside the gene matches. Germline CDR1 and CDR2: GTSNPN and SVGIG (reference sequence). The CDR3 sequence: CAWSTGVSDTQYF. The CDR3 bases are TGTGCCTGGAGTACAGGGGTTTCAGATACGCAGTATTTT.

This clone was observed a handful of times. V and J are TRBV18 and TRBJ2-7; perhaps TRBD1 as D (6 bases). V shed 3 bases and J shed 3 bases, with 15 bases lying between them. Looked up from germline, CDR1 is KGHSH and CDR2 is LQKENI. This CDR3 comprises 15 residues. The CDR3 DNA reads as TGTGCCAGCTCACCCATCCCGGACAGCAGCTACGAGCAGTACTTC. This encodes CASSPIPDSSYEQYF.

This clone appeared a few times. This chain links TRBV13 with TRBJ1-1; D is unresolved. The length of the CDR3 is 14 residues. Germline V gene data show CDR1 as PRHDT and CDR2 as FYEKMQ (reference sequence). The V gene lost 6 bases and the J gene lost 1 base, with 12 bases spanning the gap. As DNA, the CDR3 is TGTGCCAGCAGAGTAGTCTACAGGAACACTGAAGCTTTCTTT. It codes for CASRVVYRNTEAFF.

The chain links TRBV9 to TRBJ2-3, with 9 bases that match TRBD1. V gave up 6 bases and J gave up 0 bases; unmatched junction bases: 8. The germline gives CDR1 SGDLS, CDR2 YYNGEE. This CDR3 contains 16 residues. CDR3 amino acids: CASTTLGQGSTDTQYF. The CDR3 region has the DNA TGTGCCAGCACGACCCTCGGACAGGGGAGCACAGATACGCAGTATTTT. Complete variable domain (other parts from reference TRBV9 and TRBJ2-3): DSGVTQTPKHLITATGQRVTLRCSPRSGDLSVYWYQQSLDQGLQFLIQYYNGEERAKGNILERFSAQQFPDLHSELNLSSLELGDSALYFCASTTLGQGSTDTQYFGPGTRLTVL.

This clone was seen a few times. This rearrangement joins TRBV20-1 to TRBJ1-5; TRBD1 might be the D (5 bases). CDR1 DFQATT and CDR2 SNEGSKA come from the germline V gene (reference sequence). This CDR3 comprises 11 residues. The V gene lost 1 base and the J gene lost 9 bases, with 7 bases spanning the gap. This chain's CDR3 is CSARGGGPQHF. CDR3 sequence (DNA): TGCAGTGCTAGAGGCGGGGGGCCCCAGCATTTT.

The chain links TRBV4-1 to TRBJ2-3, with 10 positions matching TRBD2. Trimming took 0 bases from V and 2 from J; bases not matched to a gene: 5. CDR3 length: 17 residues. In germline, CDR1 is MGHRA, CDR2 YSYEKL. The CDR3 DNA reads TGCGCCAGCAGCCAAGAAGTACTAGCGGGATTCACAGATACGCAGTATTTT. Encoded protein: CASSQEVLAGFTDTQYF.

The chain is built from TRBV9 and TRBJ2-7, with a tentative D call TRBD1 (5 bases). Trimming took off 3 bases at V and 2 bases at J, with 12 bases between the two ends. Germline assignment: CDR1 SGDLS and CDR2 YYNGEE. CDR3 length: 14 residues. In DNA, the CDR3 is TGTGCCAGCAGCGCTTTACAGGATACCTACGAGCAGTACTTC. Its translation: CASSALQDTYEQYF.